The text below deals with one T cell receptor (beta chain). Per the study methods: Nucleated cell counts were estimated from reference gene primer amplification. TCRdb's copy holds only in-frame clones and misses some; the assay was immunoSEQ multiplex PCR. V and J calls and clone size are copied from that table; D and trimming were computed from the DNA. The sample contains some 140,000 clones, 75% to 85% of which appear only once. These data are taken from a study of blood T cell repertoires in COVID-19. About the study: Sources were T cells, B-cell-depleted T cells, or PBMCs; the material itself was cDNA or gDNA.

Sequencing was performed on peripheral blood. The source is a man older than 75 with acute or convalescent COVID-19.

Here the CDR3 reads CASSDLRFGGGATDTQYF. The CDR3 nucleotides are TGTGCCAGCAGTGATCTGAGGTTTGGCGGGGGGGCCACAGATACGCAGTATTTT. The gene calls are TRBV2 and TRBJ2-3; TRBD2 agrees at 9 bases. In germline, CDR1 is SNHLY, CDR2 FYNNEI. This CDR3 comprises 18 residues. Germline trimming cut 3 bases from V and 2 bases from J; bases unmatched to any gene: 12.